Listed here are 16 T cell receptor beta chains from one sample, sequenced in a study of OX40 agonist ivuxolimab in advanced cancers. Assay used: immunoSEQ multiplex PCR; TCRdb lists only in-frame clones, some missing. This sample has some 83,000 clones, with approximately 84% found just once. The sample consisted of CD4+ or CD8+ T cells sorted from blood, taken in a trial of the OX40 agonist ivuxolimab. Source of these receptors: an adult with an advanced solid tumor such as melanoma, head and neck, liver or kidney cancer.

This chain connects TRBV5-1 to TRBJ1-3, with unresolved D. This CDR3 contains 14 residues. Germline CDR1 reads SGHRS; CDR2 reads YFSETQ. Trimming cost V 0 bases and J 4 bases, with 8 bases left between them. The CDR3 reads CASSLDSMGNTIYF. For the CDR3, the DNA is TGCGCCAGCAGCTTGGACAGCATGGGAAACACCATATATTTT. Full variable domain (outside the CDR3, taken from reference TRBV5-1 and TRBJ1-3): KAGVTQTPRYLIKTRGQQVTLSCSPISGHRSVSWYQQTPGQGLQFLFEYFSETQRNKGNFPGRFSGRQFSNSRSEMNVSTLELGDSALYLCASSLDSMGNTIYFGEGSWLTVV.

CDR3 in amino acids: CASSNRQAGVPQYF. In DNA, the CDR3 is TGCGCCAGCAGCAACCGACAGGCCGGTGTTCCGCAGTACTTC. The chain uses TRBV5-1 and TRBJ2-7; D may be TRBD1 (6 bases). The CDR3 is 14 amino acids. CDR1 is SGHRS and CDR2 is YFSETQ in the germline V gene. V shed 4 bases and J shed 9 bases, with 20 bases lying between them.

The genes are TRBV30 and TRBJ1-1; possible D gene TRBD1, 5 bases. This CDR3 is 15 amino acids long. Trimming took 2 bases from V and 1 from J, leaving 14 bases between them. The germline gives CDR1 GTSNPN, CDR2 SVGIG (reference sequence). The CDR3 bases are TGTGCCTGGAGTCCGACGGGACGGTGGAACACTGAAGCTTTCTTT. Protein sequence: CAWSPTGRWNTEAFF.

The V and J genes are TRBV5-4 and TRBJ1-1; D not certain. Trimming removed 0 bases at V and 0 bases at J, with 6 bases between. CDR1 SGHNT and CDR2 YYREEE come from the germline V gene (reference sequence). The CDR3 contains 14 residues. The CDR3 nucleotides are TGTGCCAGCAGCTTGGGCAGGTTGAACACTGAAGCTTTCTTT. It specifies CASSLGRLNTEAFF.

V is TRBV10-1 and J is TRBJ2-7; 7 nucleotides agree with TRBD1. The germline V gene has CDR1 WNHNN and CDR2 SYGVQD (reference sequence). The CDR3 is 16 residues long. J gave up 3 bases and V 3 bases, and 11 bases lay outside the gene matches. Here the CDR3 reads CASSETDRDPDYEQYF. CDR3 DNA: TGCGCCAGCAGTGAAACCGACAGGGACCCTGACTACGAGCAGTACTTC.

With regard to this clone: The sample carries other DNA sequences with the same CDR3. V is TRBV5-1 and J is TRBJ1-2, with 9 positions matching TRBD1. The germline V gene has CDR1 SGHRS and CDR2 YFSETQ. J gave up 5 bases and V 4 bases, and 3 bases lay outside the gene matches. The CDR3 loop spans 13 amino acids. The CDR3 protein is CASSPGTGYGYTF. The CDR3 region has the DNA TGCGCCAGCAGCCCCGGGACAGGGTATGGCTACACCTTC.

This rearrangement joins TRBV10-3 to TRBJ2-2; TRBD2 might be the D (5 bases). The V gene's germline CDR1 is ENHRY and CDR2 SYGVKD. The CDR3 covers 15 residues. The V and J ends lost 2 bases and 1 base respectively, with 8 bases between them. The CDR3 DNA sequence: TGTGCCATCAGTGAGAAAGGACTGAACACCGGGGAGCTGTTTTTT. It is translated as CAISEKGLNTGELFF.

V gene TRBV7-9 combines with J gene TRBJ1-1; D gene ambiguous. The CDR3 loop spans 15 amino acids. Trimming stripped 5 bases from V and 0 bases from J, with 13 bases between. From germline, CDR1 is SEHNR and CDR2 FQNEAQ (reference sequence). CDR3 nucleotide sequence: TGTGCCAGCAGCCCAAGGGCTGCCGTGAACACTGAAGCTTTCTTT. Protein: CASSPRAAVNTEAFF.

This rearrangement joins TRBV10-3 to TRBJ2-2; D gene uncertain. The germline gives CDR1 ENHRY, CDR2 SYGVKD. CDR3 length: 16 residues. The V and J ends lost 4 bases and 6 bases respectively, with 18 bases between them. This CDR3 is CAISGRGVPGPGELFF. CDR3 nucleotides: TGTGCCATCAGTGGGCGTGGGGTCCCCGGGCCCGGGGAGCTGTTTTTT.

V is TRBV19 and J is TRBJ1-1, with D tentatively TRBD1 (5 bases). This CDR3 spans 13 amino acids. V was pared by 6 bases and J by 2 bases, with 10 bases between. CDR1 and CDR2 from the germline V gene are LNHDA and SQIVND (reference sequence). CDR3 region: CASSWGDNTEAFF. The CDR3 nucleotides read TGTGCCAGTAGCTGGGGCGACAACACTGAAGCTTTCTTT.

The chain employs TRBV5-1 and TRBJ1-6; a possible D gene is TRBD1 (6 bases). Germline V gene data show CDR1 as SGHRS and CDR2 as YFSETQ. This CDR3 region has 13 residues. Trimming stripped 0 bases from V and 8 bases from J, with 6 bases between. CDR3 sequence (DNA): TGCGCCAGCAGCTTGGACAGGGATTCACCCCTCCACTTT. This encodes CASSLDRDSPLHF.

The chain has TRBV19 and TRBJ1-4, with no clear D. Germline V gene lookup returns CDR1 LNHDA and CDR2 SQIVND (reference sequence). This CDR3 spans 13 amino acids. V was cut by 4 bases and J by 5 bases, with 8 bases left in between. In DNA, the CDR3 is TGTGCCAGTAGTACCCGGAGGAATGAAAAACTGTTTTTT. It translates to CASSTRRNEKLFF.

The rearrangement uses TRBV6-5 and TRBJ2-1; D not resolved. This CDR3 region has 13 residues. V was pared by 6 bases and J by 0 bases, with 6 bases between. The V gene's germline CDR1 is MNHEY and CDR2 SVGAGI. CDR3 protein: CASSISSYNEQFF. The DNA of the CDR3 is TGTGCCAGCAGCATAAGCTCCTACAATGAGCAGTTCTTC.

This chain links TRBV5-5 with TRBJ1-2; perhaps TRBD1 as D (5 bases). The CDR3 runs to 16 residues. The V gene's germline CDR1 is SGHKS and CDR2 YYEKEE (reference sequence). V lost 4 bases to trimming and J lost 3 bases, with 19 bases between them. In DNA form, the CDR3 reads TGTGCCAGCAGCCTGAGGCCGCAGGGTTGGGACTATGGCTACACCTTC. It yields the protein CASSLRPQGWDYGYTF.

The V and J genes are TRBV6-1 and TRBJ2-7; D may be TRBD1 (6 bases). The length of the CDR3 is 14 residues. Trimming took 8 bases from V and 0 from J, leaving 14 bases between them. The V gene's germline CDR1 is MNHNS and CDR2 SASEGT. Here the CDR3 reads CASRRTASSYEQYF. Written as DNA, the CDR3 is TGTGCCAGCCGACGGACAGCGAGCTCCTACGAGCAGTACTTC.

The chain recombines TRBV5-8 with TRBJ2-1; the match to TRBD1 covers 9 bases. Per the germline V gene, CDR1 is SGHTS and CDR2 is YDEGEE. The CDR3 extends over 14 amino acids. Unmatched junction bases numbered 3, after V lost 4 bases and J lost 4 bases. The DNA of the CDR3 is TGTGCCAGCAGCACCGGACAGGGGTACAATGAGCAGTTCTTC. It codes for CASSTGQGYNEQFF. Full variable domain (rest looked up from reference TRBV5-8 and TRBJ2-1): EAGVTQSPTHLIKTRGQQATLRCSPISGHTSVYWYQQALGLGLQFLLWYDEGEERNRGNFPPRFSGRQFPNYSSELNVNALELEDSALYLCASSTGQGYNEQFFGPGTRLTVL.